This T cell receptor (beta chain) was retrieved from a study of blood T cell repertoires in COVID-19. Study overall: The United States, Italy and Spain were the sources of the acute and convalescent COVID-19 samples. Nucleic acid was either cDNA or gDNA, and it came from T cells, B-cell-depleted T cells, or PBMCs.

In the authors' methods: Cell counts per sample came from amplifying reference gene primers. The repertoire was sequenced with immunoSEQ multiplex PCR; TCRdb's copy has only in-frame clones and lacks some. V, J and clone size reflect that table, while D and trimming were determined from the DNA. The table includes 200,000 to 250,000 clones, about 85% detected once. Germline V gives CDR1 MNHEY, CDR2 SMNVEV (reference sequence). V lost 6 bases to trimming and J lost 5 bases; unmatched junction nucleotides: 7. The CDR3 covers 15 residues. This clone was picked up a small number of times. This sequence was found in a woman older than 75 with active or convalescent COVID-19. This chain uses TRBV27 with TRBJ1-6; 7 nucleotides align to TRBD1. Specimen: peripheral blood. The CDR3 reads CASSDRVGNNSPLHF. The CDR3 DNA reads as TGTGCCAGCAGCGACAGGGTGGGGAATAATTCACCCCTCCACTTT.